The clone carrying this TCR beta chain was seen at least ten times. No antigen is known for it. TCR beta CDR3 regions were amplified from RNA. Researchers ran a first-round RT-PCR on the TCR CDR3 using the HTBI primer set. TCRdb redid the calling of the multiplex PCR reads with MiXCR, one entry per CDR3 protein. The profile covers around 350,000 distinct CDR3 sequences, with 12% to 15% appearing a single time and under 25% taken by the ten largest. This entry comes from a study of T cells in Graves' hyperthyroidism and ophthalmopathy. Background on the study: Peripheral blood sampling occurred at initial diagnosis, before any treatment.

Findings and caveats of the study: Also found in blood were most expanded thyroid clonotypes above 0.001.

Patients with uncontrolled infections, other autoimmune diseases, pregnancy or lactation were excluded. Germline CDR1 MNHNS, CDR2 SASEGT. Trimming removed 3 bases from V and 8 bases from J; junction bases left unmatched: 11. The CDR3 spans 16 residues. The rearrangement uses TRBV6-1 and TRBJ2-1; 9 positions agree with TRBD2. This TCR was recovered from an older woman with Graves' ophthalmopathy. The material sequenced was blood. The CDR3 nucleotides read TGTGCCAGCAGTGATAAATCAGCGGGAGGTCCCCATGAGCAGTTCTTC. This sequence encodes CASSDKSAGGPHEQFF.